This is a list of T cell receptor beta chains from one sample in a study of radiation and T cells in renal cell carcinoma. Generated by immunoSEQ multiplex PCR, the TCRdb table keeps only in-frame clones and is missing some. The table has over 60,000 clones, roughly 85% seen once; the top ten hold about 2.5%. Sequencing used blood, obtained from a patient whose treatment included radiotherapy and nephrectomy. The receptors derive from a woman aged 55-69 years with renal cell carcinoma. The CDR3 runs from the conserved cysteine through the conserved F or W. A D gene is named only where the DNA matches it firmly.

v_call: TRBV21-1; d_call: .; cdr3_aa: CASSKVLGGKGTGELFF
v_call: TRBV19; d_call: TRBD1; cdr3_aa: CASSMQGAFRGKNIQYF
v_call: TRBV7-2; d_call: TRBD2; cdr3_aa: CASSLVASGTREQYF
v_call: TRBV19; d_call: .; cdr3_aa: CASRTDGNTIYF
v_call: TRBV4-3; d_call: .; cdr3_aa: CASSQDDRGLWQGYTF
v_call: TRBV28; d_call: .; cdr3_aa: CAGRVNGGGNQPQHF
v_call: TRBV12-5; d_call: .; cdr3_aa: CASGLQRGTEAFF
v_call: TRBV5-8; d_call: .; cdr3_aa: CASSLIGGTATYEQYF
v_call: TRBV7-9; d_call: .; cdr3_aa: CASSFGGRNNEQFF
v_call: TRBV20-1; d_call: .; cdr3_aa: CSASPNEQFF
v_call: TRBV12-2; d_call: .; cdr3_aa: CASRSIRASSYEQYF
v_call: TRBV5-5; d_call: .; cdr3_aa: CASSPGTLWEQFF
v_call: TRBV29-1; d_call: .; cdr3_aa: CSVGEGRYTEAFF
v_call: TRBV5-1; d_call: .; cdr3_aa: CASGTGEGEKLFF
v_call: TRBV5-6; d_call: .; cdr3_aa: CASSLAVRGNQPQHF
v_call: TRBV27; d_call: .; cdr3_aa: CASSLMGEQFF
v_call: TRBV13; d_call: TRBD2; cdr3_aa: CASRGAGRIDTQYF
v_call: TRBV7-8; d_call: .; cdr3_aa: CASSLARAVGDGYTF
v_call: TRBV29-1; d_call: TRBD1; cdr3_aa: CSVVLGQGHNEQFF
v_call: TRBV7-9; d_call: .; cdr3_aa: CASSLSATGELFF
v_call: TRBV4-1; d_call: TRBD1; cdr3_aa: CASSQAPTGAGDTQYF
v_call: TRBV10-1; d_call: TRBD2; cdr3_aa: CASSQTSGVTDTQYF
v_call: TRBV2; d_call: .; cdr3_aa: CASSLDGVGIEQYF
v_call: TRBV5-1; d_call: TRBD1; cdr3_aa: CASSIEQGYSGNTIYF
v_call: TRBV19; d_call: .; cdr3_aa: CASTLAFIRVESNQPQHF
v_call: TRBV14; d_call: .; cdr3_aa: CASSTHRTSSGNTIYF
v_call: TRBV15; d_call: TRBD1; cdr3_aa: CATSRSLDRGRRDEQFF
v_call: TRBV29-1; d_call: .; cdr3_aa: CRAGGALQETQYF
v_call: TRBV5-1; d_call: .; cdr3_aa: CASSPDQGHTAEAFF
v_call: TRBV28; d_call: .; cdr3_aa: CASSFYFRDAEAFF
v_call: TRBV4-3; d_call: .; cdr3_aa: CASSQGRNEQYF
v_call: TRBV27; d_call: .; cdr3_aa: CASSLFEARGKANYGYTF
v_call: TRBV7-3; d_call: TRBD2; cdr3_aa: CASSPYPGRGTYEQYF
v_call: TRBV5-1; d_call: .; cdr3_aa: CASSSRGPPEKLFF
v_call: TRBV28; d_call: .; cdr3_aa: CASSFQNTEAFF
v_call: TRBV13; d_call: .; cdr3_aa: CASSLKPVSYNEQFF
v_call: TRBV6-1; d_call: .; cdr3_aa: CASSEGPQAGGYTF
v_call: TRBV7-2; d_call: TRBD1; cdr3_aa: CASSWDREVSREQYF
v_call: TRBV27; d_call: .; cdr3_aa: CASRPGTSNQPQHF
v_call: TRBV15; d_call: .; cdr3_aa: CATSRDRGREQYF
v_call: TRBV6-5; d_call: .; cdr3_aa: CASRPGGYSNQPQHF
v_call: TRBV15; d_call: .; cdr3_aa: CATSPGRMTLNTEAFF
v_call: TRBV28; d_call: .; cdr3_aa: CASSFGQESYEQYF
v_call: TRBV7-2; d_call: TRBD2; cdr3_aa: CASSSPLTSGGAVEQFF
v_call: TRBV5-4; d_call: TRBD2; cdr3_aa: CASSLTSETYNEQFF
v_call: TRBV28; d_call: .; cdr3_aa: CASSFSESYEQYF
v_call: TRBV6-1; d_call: TRBD1; cdr3_aa: CASSYRGGVDQPQHF
v_call: TRBV6-1; d_call: .; cdr3_aa: CASSEREGRYNEQFF
v_call: TRBV7-9; d_call: TRBD1; cdr3_aa: CASSLAGTEPVYGYTF